Below, 22 T cell receptor beta chains from the same sample are listed, as sequenced in a study of shared clonotypes between healthy human individuals. Sequencing was performed with immunoSEQ multiplex PCR; in TCRdb, only in-frame clones are kept and a portion is missing. The sample lists under 150,000 clones; around 66% were seen once. What was sequenced was memory CD8+ T cells sorted from blood. Stated subset: CD45RO+ cells pooled with CCR7-negative TemRA cells. The receptors were gathered from a woman in her 30s in good health.

This clone appeared a few times. The chain is built from TRBV7-8 and TRBJ1-1; no clear D. CDR1 is SGHVS, CDR2 FQNEAQ, per germline. Trimming stripped 8 bases from V and 4 bases from J, with 11 bases between. The CDR3 contains 12 residues. CDR3 bases: TGTGCCAGCTCCGGTGCGAGCACTGAAGCTTTCTTT. It yields the protein CASSGASTEAFF.

J is TRBJ2-7 and V is TRBV29-1; D perhaps matches TRBD2 (7 bases). The CDR3 length is 13 residues. In germline, CDR1 is SQVTM, CDR2 ANQGSEA. V was pared by 0 bases and J by 5 bases, with 11 bases between. CDR3 nucleotides: TGCAGCGTTGAAGACGGGGGGCCGGACGAGCAGTACTTC. This translates into CSVEDGGPDEQYF.

The chain uses TRBV2 and TRBJ1-4; no definite D call. With 6 bases removed from V and 8 bases from J, the gap between germline ends came to 13 bases. This CDR3 spans 13 amino acids. Germline V gene sequence: CDR1 SNHLY, CDR2 FYNNEI. The CDR3 reads CASSRARGEKLFF. Written as DNA, the CDR3 is TGTGCCAGCAGCCGGGCCCGAGGGGAAAAACTGTTTTTT.

On this clone: Its ends do not fully match the called genes, so a read error is possible. This rearrangement joins TRBV6-1 to TRBJ2-5; perhaps TRBD2 as D (6 bases). The tail of the sequence fits TRBJ2-7 better, so the J call may be wrong. The CDR3 has 15 residues. Germline CDR1 MNHNS, CDR2 SASEGT. CDR3 in amino acids: CASSEGADGSHEQYF. As DNA, the CDR3 is TGTGCCAGCAGCGAAGGGGCTGACGGGAGCCACGAGCAGTACTTC.

This clone appeared a single time. The chain has TRBV30 and TRBJ2-5, with a possible D match to TRBD2 (6 bases). The end of the DNA fits TRBJ2-7 better, so the J call may be wrong. The CDR3 has 14 residues. CDR1 and CDR2 (germline): GTSNPN, SVGIG (reference sequence). The CDR3 reads CAWSHAREPYEQYF. Here the CDR3 DNA reads TGTGCCTGGAGCCATGCGCGGGAACCCTACGAGCAGTACTTC.

This chain uses TRBV27 with TRBJ2-4; 8 bases match TRBD1. Germline loops: CDR1 MNHEY, CDR2 SMNVEV (reference sequence). The CDR3 covers 16 residues. V shed 0 bases and J 4 bases; nucleotides not matched to a gene: 5. In nucleotides, the CDR3 is TGTGCCAGCAGTTTATCTCCCGGGACAGGAAAAAACATTCAGTACTTC. Its translation: CASSLSPGTGKNIQYF.

This clone was detected once. This sequence joins TRBV2 and TRBJ2-7; the D gene is possibly TRBD2 (6 bases). V lost 6 bases and J lost 5, with 8 bases in between. Germline V CDR1 and CDR2: SNHLY, FYNNEI. CDR3 length equals 11 residues. CDR3 protein: CASRWGDEQYF. The CDR3 region has the DNA TGTGCCAGCAGATGGGGGGACGAGCAGTACTTC.

V gene TRBV10-3 combines with J gene TRBJ1-1; 9 bases are shared with TRBD1. Per germline, CDR1 ENHRY and CDR2 SYGVKD. This CDR3 spans 17 amino acids. The trim removed 6 bases at V and 0 bases at J, leaving 11 bases unmatched. CDR3 DNA sequence: TGTGCCATCAGAGAACCGGGACAGGGCCCAATGAACACTGAAGCTTTCTTT. Its protein is CAIREPGQGPMNTEAFF.

This clone came up many times. The chain has TRBV19 and TRBJ1-4; the D gene is possibly TRBD1 (6 bases). Germline lookup yields CDR1 LNHDA and CDR2 SQIVND (reference sequence). V lost 5 bases and J 4 bases, leaving 17 bases between the germline ends. This CDR3 contains 16 residues. In DNA, the CDR3 is TGTGCCAGTAGTCCTCGGCCGGGGGCGAATAATGAAAAACTGTTTTTT. This gives the protein CASSPRPGANNEKLFF.

The CDR3 sequence: CASSPRDNTYEQYF. In DNA, the CDR3 is TGTGCCAGCAGCCCCCGGGACAACACCTACGAGCAGTACTTC. The V gene is TRBV7-9, the J gene TRBJ2-7; possibly TRBD1 for D (6 bases). Trimming took 5 bases from V and 2 from J, leaving 13 bases between them. Germline CDR1 SEHNR, CDR2 FQNEAQ (reference sequence). The CDR3 length is 14 residues.

The chain uses TRBV29-1 and TRBJ2-7; 7 bases agree with TRBD1. V was clipped by 6 bases and J by 1 base; unmatched bases: 9. Germline CDR1 SQVTM, CDR2 ANQGSEA. This CDR3 region has 14 residues. In DNA form, the CDR3 reads TGCAGCGTCGCCGGGACAGAACATTCCTACGAGCAGTACTTC. Residues: CSVAGTEHSYEQYF.

The chain uses TRBV6-1 and TRBJ2-7; D remains unclear. V shed 10 bases and J shed 0 bases, with 4 bases lying between them. Germline assignment: CDR1 MNHNS and CDR2 SASEGT. This CDR3 is built from 10 residues. CDR3 amino acids: CAISSYEQYF. CDR3 nucleotide sequence: TGTGCCATCTCCTCCTACGAGCAGTACTTC.

V usage is TRBV4-1 and J usage is TRBJ2-5; 7 nucleotides agree with TRBD1. The J call is in doubt because the DNA end fits TRBJ2-7 better. This CDR3 comprises 15 residues. Germline V gene sequence: CDR1 MGHRA, CDR2 YSYEKL. The CDR3 DNA follows: TGCGCCAGCAGCCAAGGACAGGGAATCTCCTACGAGCAGTACTTC. It yields the protein CASSQGQGISYEQYF.

In this sample, this clone turned up a few times. The rearrangement uses TRBV18 and TRBJ1-3; 10 bases map to TRBD1. CDR3 length equals 16 residues. The trim removed 5 bases at V and 0 bases at J, leaving 4 bases unmatched. Germline CDR1 reads KGHSH; CDR2 reads LQKENI. The CDR3 reads CASSSGQGSSGNTIYF. The CDR3 coding sequence is TGTGCCAGCTCATCGGGACAGGGGTCCTCTGGAAACACCATATATTTT.

The V and J genes are TRBV27 and TRBJ2-1; D is uncertain. Germline V CDR1 and CDR2: MNHEY, SMNVEV (reference sequence). The germline V and J ends were trimmed by 2 bases and 9 bases, with 14 bases remaining between them. The CDR3 is 14 residues long. For the CDR3, the DNA is TGTGCCAGCAGTTTAGCCGGACCGGGCGGTGAGCAGTTCTTC. This sequence encodes CASSLAGPGGEQFF.

This clone showed up just once. The J gene is TRBJ2-3, the V gene TRBV6-4; 8 positions match TRBD2. V trimming: 5 bases; J trimming: 0 bases; junction bases outside the gene matches: 4. The CDR3 totals 15 residues. The germline CDR1 and CDR2 sequences are MRHNA and SNTAGT. The DNA for the CDR3 is TGTGCCAGCAGTATAACTAGCGGCAGCACAGATACGCAGTATTTT. Its protein product is CASSITSGSTDTQYF.

This chain joins TRBV25-1 and TRBJ2-7, with D perhaps matching TRBD1 (6 bases). CDR1 and CDR2 from the germline V gene are MGHDK and SYGVNS. The CDR3 has 14 residues. V shed 3 bases and J shed 0 bases, with 9 bases lying between them. The CDR3, as DNA: TGTGCCAGCAGTGAGACGGGACACTCCTACGAGCAGTACTTC. This translates into CASSETGHSYEQYF.

About this clone itself: The sample has other DNA sequences that encode this CDR3 too. This sequence joins TRBV27 and TRBJ1-5, with no clear D. V shed 6 bases and J shed 2 bases, with 11 bases lying between them. The CDR3 runs 14 residues. Germline CDR1 reads MNHEY; CDR2 reads SMNVEV (reference sequence). The CDR3 loop reads CASSLAGGNQPQHF. In DNA form, the CDR3 reads TGTGCCAGCAGCTTAGCCGGGGGCAATCAGCCCCAGCATTTT.

The chain carries TRBV27 and TRBJ2-1, with unresolved D. The CDR3 has 15 residues. The germline V gene has CDR1 MNHEY and CDR2 SMNVEV (reference sequence). V was clipped by 3 bases and J by 2 bases, with 11 bases between them. The CDR3 loop reads CASSFKGPAYNEQFF. Written as DNA, the CDR3 is TGTGCCAGCAGTTTCAAAGGTCCCGCCTACAATGAGCAGTTCTTC.

V gene TRBV7-2 combines with J gene TRBJ1-1; 8 nucleotides agree with TRBD1. This CDR3 has 17 residues. CDR1 is SGHTA, CDR2 FQGNSA, per germline. V lost 4 bases to trimming and J lost 6 bases; unmatched junction nucleotides: 16. The CDR3 spells CASSWADRALPDSEAFF. The CDR3 DNA is TGTGCCAGCAGCTGGGCGGACAGGGCTCTTCCAGACTCTGAAGCTTTCTTT.

The chain joins TRBV4-1 to TRBJ2-7; 10 bases are a match to TRBD2. The CDR3 is 16 residues long. V was pared by 1 base and J by 3 bases, with 6 bases of the junction left unmatched. Germline V gives CDR1 MGHRA, CDR2 YSYEKL. This CDR3 reads CASSQGRTSGFYEQYF. DNA for the CDR3: TGCGCCAGCAGCCAAGGCAGGACTAGCGGATTCTACGAGCAGTACTTC.

The CDR3 loop is CASSHPVRAVEQYF. DNA of the CDR3: TGCGCCAGCAGCCACCCCGTTCGCGCCGTCGAGCAGTACTTC. V usage is TRBV4-1 and J usage is TRBJ2-7, with D uncertain. The V end was cut by 3 bases, the J end by 6 bases, with 15 bases between. The CDR3 is made up of 14 amino acids. Per germline, CDR1 MGHRA and CDR2 YSYEKL.